This TCR beta chain was documented in a study of T cell repertoires in cytomegalovirus infection. The wider study: An indication of both CMV infection and matching HLA type came from public TCR beta signatures. Study-level results: Accumulated public TCR beta family frequency recognized individuals carrying CMV together with the relevant HLA. The ex vivo response was dominated by HLA-C-restricted CMV-specific TCR beta clonotypes.

The V end lost 3 bases, the J end lost 4 bases, and 19 bases lay between the germline ends. The CDR3 has 16 residues. A single record per CDR3 protein comes from TCRdb applying MiXCR to the reads. The top ten hold over 10% of the sample, which has around 530,000 distinct CDR3 sequences, more than 20% seen once. As regards this clonotype: Its target is unknown.

This sequence was found in a human donor in good health (CMV status not recorded). Some clones in this sample may be carry-over from other donors' samples. The rearrangement uses TRBV12-3 or TRBV12-4 and TRBJ2-7; TRBD2 might be the D (6 bases). The sample consisted of PBMCs. The CDR3 bases are TGTGCCAGCAGTTTTGGGCCCGGGACTTCGGGGTACGAGCAGTACTTC. Translated: CASSFGPGTSGYEQYF.